Below are 2 T cell receptor beta chains sequenced from a single sample in a study of cytomegalovirus exposure and HLA in healthy donors. The PCR contained 60 Vbeta and 13 Jbeta primers. Method: immunoSEQ multiplex PCR; TCRdb's copy keeps in-frame clones and lacks some. The table records about 170,000 clones, roughly 81% of them present only once. Sequenced material: PBMCs. These receptor sequences come from a man between 25 and 39 years old in good health and CMV-seropositive.

This chain joins TRBV23-1 and TRBJ1-2; TRBD1 aligns across 7 bases. TRBV23-1 is assigned to the ORF class and has an uncertain function. With V trimmed by 6 bases and J by 4 bases, 2 bases remained unmatched. The CDR3 totals 12 residues. Here the CDR3 reads CASRTGPYGYTF. The CDR3 DNA follows: TGCGCCAGCAGGACAGGGCCCTATGGCTACACCTTC.

V is TRBV7-3 and J is TRBJ2-4; TRBD1 aligns across 8 bases. The CDR3 has 16 amino acids. Germline loops: CDR1 SGHTA, CDR2 FQGTGA. Unmatched junction bases numbered 12, after V lost 2 bases and J lost 9 bases. In DNA form, the CDR3 reads TGTGCCAGCAGCTTAGAAACCCTAGGACAGGGAGGCATTCAGTACTTC. The encoded protein is CASSLETLGQGGIQYF. The complete variable domain, with remaining parts taken from reference TRBV7-3 and TRBJ2-4, reads GAGVSQTPSNKVTEKGKYVELRCDPISGHTALYWYRQSLGQGPEFLIYFQGTGAADDSGLPNDRFFAVRPEGSVSTLKIQRTERGDSAVYLCASSLETLGQGGIQYFGAGTRLSVL.